The TCR beta chain described here comes from a study of beta chain features in type 1 diabetes. General study results and limits: When Type 1 diabetes patients were examined, their TCRB CDR3s proved moderately but significantly shorter in all four CD4+ subsets.

As every portion of the isolated RNA was reverse transcribed, the sequencing read expressed TCRB transcripts. About 1.1 million reads, on average, came from each of the stem cell-like memory T cell samples. Method: immunoSEQ multiplex PCR; TCRdb's copy keeps in-frame clones and lacks some. The sample lists approximately 17,000 clones; just under 55% were seen once. This CDR3 is built from 16 residues. Trimming took 1 base from V and 2 from J; bases not matched to a gene: 7. Germline-derived CDR1 and CDR2 are SGHTA and FQGNSA. About this clone itself: The antigen is unknown.

The specimen was stem cell memory CD4+ T cells from blood. This chain connects TRBV7-2 to TRBJ2-7; 8 nucleotides match TRBD2. The receptor's source is a woman aged 18-30 years in good health. The CDR3 loop reads CASSLVGSGAPYEQYF. CDR3 DNA sequence: TGTGCCAGCAGCTTAGTAGGTAGCGGGGCTCCCTACGAGCAGTACTTC.